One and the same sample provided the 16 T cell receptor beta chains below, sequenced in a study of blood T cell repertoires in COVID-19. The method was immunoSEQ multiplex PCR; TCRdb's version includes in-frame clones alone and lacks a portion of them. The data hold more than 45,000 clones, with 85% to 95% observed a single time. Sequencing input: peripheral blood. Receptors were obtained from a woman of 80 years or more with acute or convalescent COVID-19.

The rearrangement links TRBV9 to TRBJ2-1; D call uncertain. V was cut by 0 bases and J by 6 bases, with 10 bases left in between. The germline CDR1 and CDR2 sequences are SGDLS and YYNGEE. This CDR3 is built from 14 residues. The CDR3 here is CASSVGSRSNEQFF. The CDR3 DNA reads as TGTGCCAGCAGCGTAGGGAGCCGGTCCAATGAGCAGTTCTTC.

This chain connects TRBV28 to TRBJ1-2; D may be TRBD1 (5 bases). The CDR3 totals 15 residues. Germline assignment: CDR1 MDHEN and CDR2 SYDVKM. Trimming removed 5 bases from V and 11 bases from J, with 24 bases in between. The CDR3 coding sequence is TGTGCCAGCAGTCGCCAGGGAACCACGAACTCTGTATACACCTTC. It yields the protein CASSRQGTTNSVYTF.

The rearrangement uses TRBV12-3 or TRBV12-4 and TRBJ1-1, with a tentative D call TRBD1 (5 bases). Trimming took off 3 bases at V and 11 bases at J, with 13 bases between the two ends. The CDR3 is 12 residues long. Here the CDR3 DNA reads TGTGCCAGCAGTTTTGGGGGGGTGAGGGCTTTCTTT. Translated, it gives CASSFGGVRAFF.

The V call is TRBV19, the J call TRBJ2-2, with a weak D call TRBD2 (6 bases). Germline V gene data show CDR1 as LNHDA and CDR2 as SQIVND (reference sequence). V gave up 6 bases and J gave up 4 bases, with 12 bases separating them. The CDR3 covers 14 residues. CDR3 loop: CASRRDGSTGELFF. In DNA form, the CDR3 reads TGTGCCAGTAGGCGGGATGGAAGCACCGGGGAGCTGTTTTTT. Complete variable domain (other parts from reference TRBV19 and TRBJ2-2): DGGITQSPKYLFRKEGQNVTLSCEQNLNHDAMYWYRQDPGQGLRLIYYSQIVNDFQKGDIAEGYSVSREKKESFPLTVTSAQKNPTAFYLCASRRDGSTGELFFGEGSRLTVL.

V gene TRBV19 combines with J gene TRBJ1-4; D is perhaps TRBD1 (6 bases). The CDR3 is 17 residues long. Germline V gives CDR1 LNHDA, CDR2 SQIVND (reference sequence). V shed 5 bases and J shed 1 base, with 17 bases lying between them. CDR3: CASSPTGGALTNEKLFF. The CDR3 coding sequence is TGTGCCAGTAGTCCAACGGGGGGCGCACTAACTAATGAAAAACTGTTTTTT.

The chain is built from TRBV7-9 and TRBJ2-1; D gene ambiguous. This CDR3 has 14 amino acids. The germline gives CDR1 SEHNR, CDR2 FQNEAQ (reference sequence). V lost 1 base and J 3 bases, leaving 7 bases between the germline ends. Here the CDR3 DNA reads TGTGCCAGCAGCTTAGGAGTTATCTACAATGAGCAGTTCTTC. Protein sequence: CASSLGVIYNEQFF.

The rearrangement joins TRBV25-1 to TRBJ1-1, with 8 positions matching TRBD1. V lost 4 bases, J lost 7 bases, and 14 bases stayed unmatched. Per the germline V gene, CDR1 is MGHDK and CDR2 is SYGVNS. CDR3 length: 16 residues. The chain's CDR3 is CASSVLGQGGAVEAFF. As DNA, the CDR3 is TGTGCCAGCAGTGTCCTAGGACAGGGAGGTGCTGTTGAAGCTTTCTTT.

Here the CDR3 DNA reads TGTGCCAGCAGCTTAGTACAGGAATCTATCTACGAGCAGTACTTC. It encodes CASSLVQESIYEQYF. The chain links TRBV7-2 to TRBJ2-7, with D possibly TRBD1 on 5 matching bases. CDR1 is SGHTA and CDR2 is FQGNSA in the germline V gene. Deletions cut 1 base from V and 3 bases from J, with 13 bases between. The CDR3 length is 15 residues. Using reference TRBV7-2 and TRBJ2-7 for the parts outside the CDR3, the full variable domain is GAGVSQSPSNKVTEKGKDVELRCDPISGHTALYWYRQSLGQGLEFLIYFQGNSAPDKSGLPSDRFSAERTGGSVSTLTIQRTQQEDSAVYLCASSLVQESIYEQYFGPGTRLTVT.

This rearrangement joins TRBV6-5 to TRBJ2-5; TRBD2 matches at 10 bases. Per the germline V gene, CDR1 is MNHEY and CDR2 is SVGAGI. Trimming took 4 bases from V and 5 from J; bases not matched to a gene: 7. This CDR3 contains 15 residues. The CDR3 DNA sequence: TGTGCCAGCAGTTGGATAGCGGGAGGTAGCGAGACCCAGTACTTC. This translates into CASSWIAGGSETQYF.

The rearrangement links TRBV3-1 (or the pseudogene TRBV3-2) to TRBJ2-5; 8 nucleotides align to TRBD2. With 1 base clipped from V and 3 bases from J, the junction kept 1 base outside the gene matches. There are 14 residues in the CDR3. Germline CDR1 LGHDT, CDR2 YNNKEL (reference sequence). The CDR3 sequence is CASSQVAGKETQYF. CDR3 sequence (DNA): TGTGCCAGCAGCCAAGTAGCGGGAAAAGAGACCCAGTACTTC.

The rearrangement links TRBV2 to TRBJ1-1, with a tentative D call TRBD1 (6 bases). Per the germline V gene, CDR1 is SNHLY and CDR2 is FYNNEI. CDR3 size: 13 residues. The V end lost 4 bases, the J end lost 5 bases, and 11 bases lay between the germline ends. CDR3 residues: CASSAQGITEAFF. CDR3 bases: TGTGCCAGCAGTGCCCAGGGGATTACTGAAGCTTTCTTT. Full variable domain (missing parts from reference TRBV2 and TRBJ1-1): EPEVTQTPSHQVTQMGQEVILRCVPISNHLYFYWYRQILGQKVEFLVSFYNNEISEKSEIFDDQFSVERPDGSNFTLKIRSTKLEDSAMYFCASSAQGITEAFFGQGTRLTVV.

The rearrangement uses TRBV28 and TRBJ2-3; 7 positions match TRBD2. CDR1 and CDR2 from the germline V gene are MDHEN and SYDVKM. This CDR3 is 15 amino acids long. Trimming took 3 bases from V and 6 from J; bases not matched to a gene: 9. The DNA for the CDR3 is TGTGCCAGCAGTTTTAGAGCGGGACTCGGGGATACGCAGTATTTT. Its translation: CASSFRAGLGDTQYF. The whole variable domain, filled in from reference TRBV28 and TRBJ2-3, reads DVKVTQSSRYLVKRTGEKVFLECVQDMDHENMFWYRQDPGLGLRLIYFSYDVKMKEKGDIPEGYSVSREKKERFSLILESASTNQTSMYLCASSFRAGLGDTQYFGPGTRLTVL.

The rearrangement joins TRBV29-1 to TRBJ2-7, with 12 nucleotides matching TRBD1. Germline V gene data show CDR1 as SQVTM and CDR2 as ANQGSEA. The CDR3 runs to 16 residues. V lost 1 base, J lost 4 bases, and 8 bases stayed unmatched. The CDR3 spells CSVEGPGQGASYEQYF. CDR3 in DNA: TGCAGCGTTGAAGGCCCGGGACAGGGGGCATCGTACGAGCAGTACTTC.

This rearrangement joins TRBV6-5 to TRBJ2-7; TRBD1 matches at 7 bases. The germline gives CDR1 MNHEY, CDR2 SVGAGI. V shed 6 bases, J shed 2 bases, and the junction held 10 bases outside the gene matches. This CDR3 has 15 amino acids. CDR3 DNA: TGTGCCAGCAGACCGGACAGGCAAGGGACCTACGAGCAGTACTTC. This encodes CASRPDRQGTYEQYF.

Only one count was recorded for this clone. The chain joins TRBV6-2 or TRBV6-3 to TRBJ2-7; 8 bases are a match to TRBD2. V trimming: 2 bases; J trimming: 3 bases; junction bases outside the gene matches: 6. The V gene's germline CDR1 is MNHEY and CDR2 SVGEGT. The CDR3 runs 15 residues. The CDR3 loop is CASSYSSGNVYEQYF. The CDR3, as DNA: TGTGCCAGCAGTTACAGTAGCGGGAATGTCTACGAGCAGTACTTC.

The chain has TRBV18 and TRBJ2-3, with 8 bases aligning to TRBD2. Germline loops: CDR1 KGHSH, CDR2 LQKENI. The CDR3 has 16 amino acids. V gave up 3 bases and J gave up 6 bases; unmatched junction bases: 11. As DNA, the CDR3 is TGTGCCAGCTCACCCTCTCGGCGGGAGCGGGGGGATACGCAGTATTTT. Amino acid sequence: CASSPSRRERGDTQYF.